This paragraph covers one T cell receptor beta chain sequence. Its antigen is currently unknown. Clones were read by immunoSEQ multiplex PCR, and TCRdb kept only the in-frame ones, dropping some. The table records under 6,000 clones, 25% to 40% of them present only once. These data originate in a study of sequential checkpoint blockade in melanoma. As for the study in general: TCRbeta immunosequencing was performed on DNA from 75 to 95 pretreatment melanoma tumor samples. Matched biopsies came pretreatment and at week 13 for approximately 22 patients. Study findings and constraints: Clinical benefit was about 30 times likelier when tumor T-cell fraction and clonality increased.

CDR3 length: 14 amino acids. Between the trimmed V and J ends, which lost 0 bases and 1 base, there was a span of 4 bases. Germline lookup yields CDR1 SGHNT and CDR2 YENEEA. Indicated treatment: randomized to nivolumab then ipilimumab (arm A) or the reverse (arm B). The chain recombines TRBV11-3 with TRBJ2-1; D is uncertain. Specimen: tumor tissue (inferred from file names), collected from a patient given nivolumab and ipilimumab in sequence. The origin of this receptor is a human donor with melanoma. The CDR3 region has the DNA TGTGCCAGCAGCTTAGACGCATCCTACAATGAGCAGTTCTTC. This codes for CASSLDASYNEQFF.